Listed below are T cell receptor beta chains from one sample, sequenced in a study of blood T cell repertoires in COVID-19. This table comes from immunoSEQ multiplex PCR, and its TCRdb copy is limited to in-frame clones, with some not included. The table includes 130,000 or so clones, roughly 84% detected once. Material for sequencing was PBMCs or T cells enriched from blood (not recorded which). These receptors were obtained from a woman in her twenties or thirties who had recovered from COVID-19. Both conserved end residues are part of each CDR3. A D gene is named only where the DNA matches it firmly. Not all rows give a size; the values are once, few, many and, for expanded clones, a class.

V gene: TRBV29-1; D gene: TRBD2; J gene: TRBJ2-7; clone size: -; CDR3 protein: CSVRSGGPYEQYF; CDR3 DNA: TGCAGCGTTCGGTCGGGAGGGCCCTACGAGCAGTACTTC
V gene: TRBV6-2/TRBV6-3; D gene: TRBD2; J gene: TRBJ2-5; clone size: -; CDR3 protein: CASSASGSETQYF; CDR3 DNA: TGTGCCAGCAGCGCTAGCGGGAGTGAGACCCAGTACTTC
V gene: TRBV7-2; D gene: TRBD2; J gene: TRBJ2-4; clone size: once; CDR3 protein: CASSLEGLAGGPRENIQYF; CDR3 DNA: TGTGCCAGCAGCTTAGAGGGACTAGCGGGAGGGCCCAGAGAAAACATTCAGTACTTC
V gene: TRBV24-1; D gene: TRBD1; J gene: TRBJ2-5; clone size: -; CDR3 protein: CATSDRDRDETQYF; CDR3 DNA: TGTGCCACCAGTGACAGGGACAGGGATGAGACCCAGTACTTC
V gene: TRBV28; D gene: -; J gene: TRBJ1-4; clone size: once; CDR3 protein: CASSLGGGTNEKLFF; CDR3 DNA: TGTGCCAGCAGTTTAGGGGGGGGAACTAATGAAAAACTGTTTTTT
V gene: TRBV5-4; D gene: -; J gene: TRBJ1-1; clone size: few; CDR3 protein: CASRSGVVNTEAFF; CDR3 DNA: TGTGCCAGCAGATCAGGGGTGGTGAACACTGAAGCTTTCTTT
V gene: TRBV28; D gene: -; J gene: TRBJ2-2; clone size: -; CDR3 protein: CASRGQFAGELFF; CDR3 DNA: TGTGCCAGCAGAGGACAGTTCGCCGGGGAGCTGTTTTTT
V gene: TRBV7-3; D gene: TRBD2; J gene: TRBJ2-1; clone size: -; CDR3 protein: CASSLTSGSFNEQFF; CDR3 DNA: TGTGCCAGCAGCTTGACTAGCGGGAGTTTTAATGAGCAGTTCTTC
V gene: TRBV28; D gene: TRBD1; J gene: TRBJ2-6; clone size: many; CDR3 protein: CAKVFRTGNLSGANVLTF; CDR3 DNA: TGTGCCAAAGTCTTCCGGACAGGGAACCTCTCTGGGGCCAACGTCCTGACTTTC
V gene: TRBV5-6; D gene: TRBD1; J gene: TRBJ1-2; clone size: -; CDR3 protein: CASSPGQGAYGYTF; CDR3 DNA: TGTGCCAGCAGCCCCGGACAGGGGGCATATGGCTACACCTTC
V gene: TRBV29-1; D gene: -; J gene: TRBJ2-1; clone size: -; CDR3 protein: CSAPTTYNEQFF; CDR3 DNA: TGCAGCGCGCCCACTACGTACAATGAGCAGTTCTTC
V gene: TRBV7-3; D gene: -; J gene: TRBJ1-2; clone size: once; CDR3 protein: CASSFASPPYGYTF; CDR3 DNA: TGTGCCAGCAGCTTCGCCAGTCCCCCCTATGGCTACACCTTC
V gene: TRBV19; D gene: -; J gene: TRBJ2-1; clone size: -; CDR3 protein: CASMGWQESEQFF; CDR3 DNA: TGTGCCAGTATGGGTTGGCAGGAATCTGAGCAGTTCTTC
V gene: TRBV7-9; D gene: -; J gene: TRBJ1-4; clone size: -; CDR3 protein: CASSSTWKSAELFF; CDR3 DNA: TGTGCCAGCAGCTCGACGTGGAAAAGTGCGGAACTGTTTTTT
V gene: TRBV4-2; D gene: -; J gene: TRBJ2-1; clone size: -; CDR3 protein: CASWGRGNEQFF; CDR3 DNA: TGTGCCAGTTGGGGCAGGGGCAATGAGCAGTTCTTC
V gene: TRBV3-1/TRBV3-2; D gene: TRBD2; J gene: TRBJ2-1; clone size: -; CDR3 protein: CASSQGTAGGRYLVSGNEQFF; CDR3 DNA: TGTGCCAGCAGCCAAGGAACAGCGGGAGGGCGTTATCTTGTGTCCGGCAATGAGCAGTTCTTC
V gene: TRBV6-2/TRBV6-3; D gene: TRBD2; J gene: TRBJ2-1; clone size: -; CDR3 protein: CASSEREFADEQFF; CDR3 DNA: TGTGCCAGCAGCGAGCGGGAGTTCGCTGATGAGCAGTTCTTC
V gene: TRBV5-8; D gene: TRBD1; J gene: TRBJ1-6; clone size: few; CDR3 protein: CASSPQGISYNSPLHF; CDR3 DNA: TGTGCCAGCAGTCCACAGGGGATCTCCTATAATTCACCCCTCCACTTT
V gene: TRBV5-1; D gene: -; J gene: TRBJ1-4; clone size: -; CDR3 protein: CASSGASNEKLFF; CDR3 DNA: TGCGCCAGCAGCGGGGCATCTAATGAAAAACTGTTTTTT
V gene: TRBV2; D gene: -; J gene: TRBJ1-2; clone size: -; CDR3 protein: CASSGHPNYGYTF; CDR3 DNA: TGTGCCAGCAGCGGACACCCTAACTATGGCTACACCTTC
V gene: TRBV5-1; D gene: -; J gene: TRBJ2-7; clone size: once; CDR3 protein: CASRPGWSYEQYF; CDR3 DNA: TGCGCCAGCCGCCCGGGTTGGTCCTACGAGCAGTACTTC
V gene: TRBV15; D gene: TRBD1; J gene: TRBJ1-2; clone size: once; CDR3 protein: CATSRDHSGGIGYTF; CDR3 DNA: TGTGCCACCAGCAGAGATCATTCAGGGGGTATTGGCTACACCTTC
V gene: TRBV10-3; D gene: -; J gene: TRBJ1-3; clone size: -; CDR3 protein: CAISATGGNTIYF; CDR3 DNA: TGTGCCATCAGTGCCACGGGGGGAAACACCATATATTTT
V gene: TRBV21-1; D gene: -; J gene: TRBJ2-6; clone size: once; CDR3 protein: CASSNLRFSGANVLTF; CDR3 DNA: TGTGCCAGCAGCAACCTCCGGTTCTCTGGGGCCAACGTCCTGACTTTC
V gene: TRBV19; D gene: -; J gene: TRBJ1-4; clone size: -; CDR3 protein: CASSRQSLNEKLFF; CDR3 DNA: TGTGCCAGTAGCAGACAGAGCTTAAATGAAAAACTGTTTTTT
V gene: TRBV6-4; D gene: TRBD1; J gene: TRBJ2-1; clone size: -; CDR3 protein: CASSDSTTGDANEQFF; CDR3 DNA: TGTGCCAGCAGTGACTCAACAACAGGGGATGCCAATGAGCAGTTCTTC
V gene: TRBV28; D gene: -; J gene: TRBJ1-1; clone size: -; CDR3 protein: CASSSGQPFKSNTEAFF; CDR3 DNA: TGTGCCAGCAGTTCTGGACAGCCCTTCAAGTCGAACACTGAAGCTTTCTTT
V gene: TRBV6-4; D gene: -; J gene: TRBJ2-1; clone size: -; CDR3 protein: CASSDSIESYNEQFF; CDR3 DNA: TGTGCCAGCAGTGACTCGATAGAGTCCTACAATGAGCAGTTCTTC
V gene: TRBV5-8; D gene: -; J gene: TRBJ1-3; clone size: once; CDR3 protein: CASSSLRGSGNTIYF; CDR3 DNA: TGTGCCAGCAGCTCCTTAAGGGGGAGTGGAAACACCATATATTTT
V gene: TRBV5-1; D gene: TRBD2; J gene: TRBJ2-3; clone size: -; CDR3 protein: CASSSGLAHAKRTDTQYF; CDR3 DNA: TGCGCCAGCAGCTCAGGACTAGCGCACGCAAAACGCACAGATACGCAGTATTTT
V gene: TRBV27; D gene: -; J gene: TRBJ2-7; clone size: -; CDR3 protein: CASSISGVHEQYF; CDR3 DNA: TGTGCCAGCTCAATTAGCGGTGTCCACGAGCAGTACTTC
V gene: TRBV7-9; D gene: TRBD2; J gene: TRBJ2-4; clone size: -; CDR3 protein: CASSLSGDKNIQYF; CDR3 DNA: TGTGCCAGCAGCCTAAGCGGGGACAAAAACATTCAGTACTTC
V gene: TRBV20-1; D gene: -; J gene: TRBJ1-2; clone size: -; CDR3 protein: CSASGGGLRGYTF; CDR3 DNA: TGCAGTGCTAGTGGCGGGGGACTGCGTGGCTACACCTTC
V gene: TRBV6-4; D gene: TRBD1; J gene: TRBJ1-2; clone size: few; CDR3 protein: CASSDYGQGNNYGYTF; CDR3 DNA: TGTGCCAGCAGTGACTACGGACAGGGGAATAACTATGGCTACACCTTC
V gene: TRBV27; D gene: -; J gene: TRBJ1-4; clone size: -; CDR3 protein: CATGSGGNEKLFF; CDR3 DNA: TGTGCCACCGGGTCGGGAGGAAATGAAAAACTGTTTTTT
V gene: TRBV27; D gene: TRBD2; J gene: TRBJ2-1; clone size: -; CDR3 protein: CASSYVTSGRYNEQFF; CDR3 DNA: TGTGCCAGCAGTTACGTGACTAGCGGGCGTTACAATGAGCAGTTCTTC
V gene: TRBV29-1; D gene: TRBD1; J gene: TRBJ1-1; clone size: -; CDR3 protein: CSVEGRTGREAFF; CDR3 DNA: TGCAGCGTTGAAGGAAGGACAGGCCGAGAAGCTTTCTTT
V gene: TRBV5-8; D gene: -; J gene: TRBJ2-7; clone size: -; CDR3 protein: CASSLALGRVYEQYF; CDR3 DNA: TGTGCCAGCAGCTTGGCCTTGGGCAGGGTCTACGAGCAGTACTTC